The 11 T cell receptor beta chains below all came from one sample that was sequenced in a study of T cell responses to AZD1222 COVID-19 vaccine. Sequenced by immunoSEQ multiplex PCR; TCRdb stores in-frame clones only, minus some. The sample shows 130,000 to 150,000 clones, more than 70% of them seen only once. Sequenced material: peripheral blood, taken 28 days after the second AZD1222 dose. Every receptor here comes from an adult who received the AZD1222 COVID-19 vaccine.

The CDR3 loop reads CASSPPAPRGDTEAFF. The CDR3 nucleotides read TGTGCCAGCAGCCCTCCGGCCCCCCGGGGGGACACTGAAGCTTTCTTT. The chain uses TRBV14 and TRBJ1-1, with TRBD1 as a possible D gene (5 bases). Germline CDR1 is SGHDN and CDR2 is FVKESK. The CDR3 sequence is 16 residues long. V was trimmed by 4 bases and J by 3 bases, leaving 18 bases between them.

The chain combines TRBV9 with TRBJ1-1; 7 nucleotides align to TRBD1. Trimming took 4 bases from V and 0 from J; bases not matched to a gene: 9. CDR1 is SGDLS, CDR2 YYNGEE, per germline. The CDR3 sequence is 16 residues long. The CDR3 DNA reads TGTGCCAGCAGCCTCCATCGGGACAGCCTGAACACTGAAGCTTTCTTT. It specifies CASSLHRDSLNTEAFF.

The rearrangement links TRBV25-1 to TRBJ2-1, with 12 bases matching TRBD2. This CDR3 is built from 15 residues. Looked up from germline, CDR1 is MGHDK and CDR2 is SYGVNS. The J segment lost 7 bases and the V segment lost 6 bases, leaving 7 bases of the junction unmatched. In DNA, the CDR3 is TGTGCCAGCAGCGGACTAGCGGGATTCTTTAATGAGCAGTTCTTC. Translating it yields CASSGLAGFFNEQFF.

The chain uses TRBV18 and TRBJ2-1, with 7 bases lining up with TRBD1. The CDR3 spans 16 residues. Trimming took 0 bases from V and 4 from J; bases not matched to a gene: 6. Germline V gene lookup returns CDR1 KGHSH and CDR2 LQKENI. CDR3 nucleotides: TGTGCCAGCTCACCACCAGCCCGGGACAGATACAATGAGCAGTTCTTC. This codes for CASSPPARDRYNEQFF.

The genes are TRBV19 and TRBJ2-3; a weak D match, TRBD2 (5 bases). The germline gives CDR1 LNHDA, CDR2 SQIVND (reference sequence). Trimming left V 3 bases short and J 2 bases short, with 12 bases between. CDR3 length: 15 amino acids. The CDR3 DNA follows: TGTGCCAGTAGTATCGGAAGCGGAAACACAGATACGCAGTATTTT. It is translated as CASSIGSGNTDTQYF.

This sequence joins TRBV18 and TRBJ2-7; 7 bases are shared with TRBD1. The V gene's germline CDR1 is KGHSH and CDR2 LQKENI. The CDR3 has 14 amino acids. Losses at the gene ends were 6 bases for V and 2 bases for J; bases not matched to a gene: 7. The CDR3: CASSVGTEAYEQYF. The CDR3 coding sequence is TGTGCCAGCTCCGTGGGGACAGAGGCCTACGAGCAGTACTTC.

The chain joins TRBV6-5 to TRBJ1-1, with D perhaps matching TRBD1 (6 bases). Germline-derived CDR1 and CDR2 are MNHEY and SVGAGI. The CDR3 totals 15 residues. V gave up 2 bases and J gave up 1 base, with 11 bases separating them. CDR3 DNA: TGTGCCAGCAGTTACAACGGACAGCGGAACACTGAAGCTTTCTTT. Amino acid sequence: CASSYNGQRNTEAFF.

The chain employs TRBV15 and TRBJ2-1; D gene uncertain. Between the trimmed V and J ends, which lost 8 bases and 0 bases, there was a span of 5 bases. This CDR3 region has 12 residues. The germline V gene encodes CDR1 LNHNV and CDR2 YYDKDF (reference sequence). The CDR3 region has the DNA TGTGCCACCGCTTTCTCCTACAATGAGCAGTTCTTC. This codes for CATAFSYNEQFF.

This chain links TRBV13 with TRBJ1-2; no clear D. Trimming removed 0 bases from V and 0 bases from J, with 8 bases in between. The V gene's germline CDR1 is PRHDT and CDR2 FYEKMQ (reference sequence). The length of the CDR3 is 15 residues. In nucleotides, the CDR3 is TGTGCCAGCAGCTTAGGGCGGACGGCTAACTATGGCTACACCTTC. Translation gives CASSLGRTANYGYTF. The whole variable domain, filled in from reference TRBV13 and TRBJ1-2, reads AAGVIQSPRHLIKEKRETATLKCYPIPRHDTVYWYQQGPGQDPQFLISFYEKMQSDKGSIPDRFSAQQFSDYHSELNMSSLELGDSALYFCASSLGRTANYGYTFGSGTRLTVV.

This clone was seen just once. This chain joins TRBV4-3 and TRBJ1-2, with a tentative D call TRBD1 (5 bases). The CDR3 is made up of 15 amino acids. CDR1 is LGHNA and CDR2 is YSLEER in the germline V gene. V was trimmed by 0 bases and J by 5 bases, leaving 13 bases between them. CDR3 region: CASSQDRTWDYGYTF. Here the CDR3 DNA reads TGCGCCAGCAGCCAAGATAGGACATGGGATTATGGCTACACCTTC.

The V gene is TRBV4-2, the J gene TRBJ1-2; unclear D gene. CDR1 and CDR2 (germline): LGHNA, YNFKEQ. The ends were cut back, 3 bases at V and 0 bases at J, with 5 bases in the middle. The CDR3 consists of 13 residues. CDR3 in DNA: TGTGCCAGCAGCCAGGATACTAACTATGGCTACACCTTC. As protein: CASSQDTNYGYTF.